A single sample is the source of the 32 T cell receptor beta chains below, sequenced in a study of cytomegalovirus exposure and HLA in healthy donors. Assay: immunoSEQ multiplex PCR; the TCRdb copy retains only in-frame clones and omits some. Of 200,000 to 300,000 clones listed, about 90% are singletons. What was sequenced was PBMCs. All receptors derive from a man younger than 35 in good health and CMV-seropositive.

The chain has TRBV6-5 and TRBJ2-5; perhaps TRBD1 as D (5 bases). V lost 2 bases to trimming and J lost 4 bases, with 11 bases between them. This CDR3 is built from 14 residues. In germline, CDR1 is MNHEY, CDR2 SVGAGI. For the CDR3, the DNA is TGTGCCAGCAGTTACGGGCAGGGATTAGAGACCCAGTACTTC. Translated, it gives CASSYGQGLETQYF.

The V and J genes are TRBV4-1 and TRBJ2-7; D is uncertain. Trimming took off 4 bases at V and 2 bases at J, with 12 bases between the two ends. The CDR3 loop spans 14 amino acids. Germline loops: CDR1 MGHRA, CDR2 YSYEKL. CDR3 bases: TGCGCCAGCAGCCTAGCCTTCCCTACCTACGAGCAGTACTTC. Residues: CASSLAFPTYEQYF.

This clone was seen more than once but under ten times. DNA of the CDR3: TGTGCCAGCAGTTACTCGAGCGGGAACTATGGCTACACCTTC. Amino acids: CASSYSSGNYGYTF. V is TRBV6-6 and J is TRBJ1-2; D remains ambiguous. Germline CDR1 reads MNHNY; CDR2 reads SVGAGI (reference sequence). Trimming removed 0 bases at V and 2 bases at J, with 7 bases between. The CDR3 is 14 amino acids.

The CDR3 region is CASSGGGSSYNEQFF. In DNA form, the CDR3 reads TGTGCCAGCAGCGGTGGGGGCAGCTCCTACAATGAGCAGTTCTTC. V gene TRBV11-2 combines with J gene TRBJ2-1; possible D gene TRBD1, 6 bases. The ends were cut back, 5 bases at V and 0 bases at J, with 11 bases in the middle. This CDR3 spans 15 amino acids. The germline CDR1 and CDR2 sequences are SGHAT and FQNNGV.

The CDR3, as DNA: TGTGCCAGCAGCGTAGCTGAGCGGGAGAAGAAGTTGGGCTACACCTTC. This codes for CASSVAEREKKLGYTF. The chain has TRBV9 and TRBJ1-2; D unclear. The V end was cut by 0 bases, the J end by 8 bases, with 20 bases between. CDR1 and CDR2 (germline): SGDLS, YYNGEE. This CDR3 comprises 16 residues.

The chain links TRBV7-3 to TRBJ2-1; D possibly matches TRBD1 or TRBD2 (5 bases each). Trimming took off 0 bases at V and 14 bases at J, with 17 bases between the two ends. The CDR3 is made up of 14 amino acids. Germline-derived CDR1 and CDR2 are SGHTA and FQGTGA. CDR3 in amino acids: CASSLTIEGTQKFF. CDR3 sequence (DNA): TGTGCCAGCAGCTTAACCATAGAAGGGACGCAGAAGTTCTTC.

The rearrangement links TRBV11-2 to TRBJ2-5; D unresolved. The length of the CDR3 is 15 residues. Germline V gene data show CDR1 as SGHAT and CDR2 as FQNNGV. V lost 5 bases to trimming and J lost 1 base, with 14 bases between them. The DNA of the CDR3 is TGTGCCAGCAGCGAAAATGGCGAATTCCAAGAGACCCAGTACTTC. Translating it yields CASSENGEFQETQYF.

The chain is built from TRBV2 and TRBJ2-3, with TRBD2 identical over 9 bases. The CDR3 runs 16 residues. V dropped 6 bases and J dropped 5; count of bases not matched to a gene: 12. Germline loops: CDR1 SNHLY, CDR2 FYNNEI. This chain's CDR3 is CASRTIIAGVRDTQYF. CDR3 coding DNA: TGTGCCAGCAGGACAATCATAGCGGGAGTAAGAGATACGCAGTATTTT. The full variable domain, rest sourced from reference TRBV2 and TRBJ2-3, is EPEVTQTPSHQVTQMGQEVILRCVPISNHLYFYWYRQILGQKVEFLVSFYNNEISEKSEIFDDQFSVERPDGSNFTLKIRSTKLEDSAMYFCASRTIIAGVRDTQYFGPGTRLTVL.

The chain has TRBV4-1 and TRBJ1-1; 9 positions agree with TRBD1. CDR3 size: 15 residues. CDR1 is MGHRA, CDR2 YSYEKL, per germline. V was pared by 5 bases and J by 3 bases, with 7 bases of the junction left unmatched. CDR3 loop: CASSLMDRGYTEAFF. DNA of the CDR3: TGCGCCAGCAGCTTAATGGACAGGGGTTACACTGAAGCTTTCTTT.

This clone has a handful of counts. V is TRBV5-1 and J is TRBJ1-5; weak D call: TRBD1 (6 bases). This CDR3 has 17 amino acids. The germline CDR1 and CDR2 sequences are SGHRS and YFSETQ. Between the trimmed V and J ends, which lost 6 bases and 2 bases, there was a span of 21 bases. CDR3 in DNA: TGCGCCAGCACCTACCTGGGGGCAGGCGCCCGCAATCAGCCCCAGCATTTT. Translating it yields CASTYLGAGARNQPQHF.

Of note for this clone: The sample carries other DNA sequences with the same CDR3. The V gene is TRBV27, the J gene TRBJ1-5; a possible D gene is TRBD1 (5 bases). The CDR3 loop spans 14 amino acids. From germline, CDR1 is MNHEY and CDR2 SMNVEV (reference sequence). V lost 5 bases, J lost 0 bases, and 8 bases lay in between. The CDR3 loop reads CASSDRDSNQPQHF. CDR3 nucleotide sequence: TGTGCCAGCAGTGACAGAGATAGCAATCAGCCCCAGCATTTT.

J is TRBJ2-5 and V is TRBV2; TRBD2 agrees at 14 bases. Losses at the gene ends were 6 bases for V and 5 bases for J; bases not matched to a gene: 2. The CDR3 runs to 14 residues. Germline V gives CDR1 SNHLY, CDR2 FYNNEI. Written as DNA, the CDR3 is TGTGCCAGCAGAGGGACTAGCGGGAGTGAGACCCAGTACTTC. It specifies CASRGTSGSETQYF.

This sequence joins TRBV7-9 and TRBJ2-7; 8 positions agree with TRBD1. The CDR3 consists of 15 residues. V shed 5 bases and J 5 bases; nucleotides not matched to a gene: 11. Per the germline V gene, CDR1 is SEHNR and CDR2 is FQNEAQ (reference sequence). The CDR3 DNA follows: TGTGCCAGCAGCCTTGGACAGGGCCGGGTGGACGAGCAGTACTTC. The encoded protein is CASSLGQGRVDEQYF.

The chain couples TRBV9 to TRBJ2-7; D remains ambiguous. The ends were cut back, 0 bases at V and 6 bases at J, with 10 bases in the middle. Germline CDR1 and CDR2: SGDLS and YYNGEE. This CDR3 region has 13 residues. The CDR3 sequence is CASSVGRGFEQYF. The CDR3 nucleotides read TGTGCCAGCAGCGTAGGGAGAGGTTTCGAGCAGTACTTC.

This rearrangement joins TRBV15 to TRBJ1-2, with D perhaps matching TRBD1 (6 bases). V gave up 5 bases and J gave up 7 bases, with 14 bases separating them. Germline V gene lookup returns CDR1 LNHNV and CDR2 YYDKDF (reference sequence). The CDR3 loop spans 13 amino acids. The CDR3 sequence: CATSDGQKRGYTF. The CDR3 DNA follows: TGTGCCACCAGCGACGGACAGAAGCGTGGCTACACCTTC.

A single count supports this clone. The rearrangement uses TRBV2 and TRBJ2-1; TRBD1 aligns across 9 bases. From germline, CDR1 is SNHLY and CDR2 FYNNEI. V shed 5 bases, J shed 9 bases, and the junction held 8 bases outside the gene matches. There are 14 residues in the CDR3. DNA for the CDR3: TGTGCCAGCAGTCCCGGGACAGGGAATAGTGAGCAGTTCTTC. Translated, it gives CASSPGTGNSEQFF.

The V gene is TRBV25-1, the J gene TRBJ1-3, with unresolved D. V dropped 2 bases and J dropped 0 bases, with 17 bases sitting between them. Germline V CDR1 and CDR2: MGHDK, SYGVNS. The CDR3 spans 18 residues. CDR3 sequence reads: CASSETPPGRFSGNTIYF. CDR3 coding DNA: TGTGCCAGCAGTGAAACCCCCCCCGGGCGGTTCTCTGGAAACACCATATATTTT. The whole variable domain, remainder taken from reference TRBV25-1 and TRBJ1-3, is EADIYQTPRYLVIGTGKKITLECSQTMGHDKMYWYQQDPGMELHLIHYSYGVNSTEKGDLSSESTVSRIRTEHFPLTLESARPSHTSQYLCASSETPPGRFSGNTIYFGEGSWLTVV.

This chain joins TRBV5-8 and TRBJ2-5; 10 nucleotides align to TRBD2. The germline CDR1 and CDR2 sequences are SGHTS and YDEGEE. J was trimmed by 4 bases and V by 4 bases; bases with no gene match: 10. CDR3 length: 16 amino acids. The CDR3 protein is CASSTAAGGPTETQYF. CDR3 in DNA: TGTGCCAGCAGCACGGCAGCGGGAGGGCCCACAGAGACCCAGTACTTC. The variable domain in full, with the rest retrieved from reference TRBV5-8 and TRBJ2-5, is EAGVTQSPTHLIKTRGQQATLRCSPISGHTSVYWYQQALGLGLQFLLWYDEGEERNRGNFPPRFSGRQFPNYSSELNVNALELEDSALYLCASSTAAGGPTETQYFGPGTRLLVL.

V and J are TRBV9 and TRBJ1-4; TRBD1 matches at 7 bases. V lost 0 bases to trimming and J lost 7 bases; unmatched junction nucleotides: 6. The germline CDR1 and CDR2 sequences are SGDLS and YYNGEE. There are 15 residues in the CDR3. This CDR3 reads CASSVATGESEKLFF. The CDR3 coding sequence is TGTGCCAGCAGCGTAGCTACAGGGGAGAGTGAAAAACTGTTTTTT.

The genes are TRBV10-2 and TRBJ2-2, with 7 positions matching TRBD2. CDR3 length: 15 residues. The junction had 5 bases not matched to a gene; V was cut back by 3 bases and J by 4 bases. Germline CDR1 and CDR2: WSHSY and SAAADI. Written as DNA, the CDR3 is TGCGCCAGCAGTGAAGACGGGGAGGGCACCGGGGAGCTGTTTTTT. Translated: CASSEDGEGTGELFF.

The chain is built from TRBV7-9 and TRBJ2-5; 7 bases agree with TRBD1. CDR1 SEHNR and CDR2 FQNEAQ come from the germline V gene (reference sequence). The CDR3 is 15 residues long. V gave up 0 bases and J gave up 5 bases; unmatched junction bases: 6. The CDR3 reads CASSLAKGAWETQYF. The CDR3 coding sequence is TGTGCCAGCAGCTTAGCGAAGGGGGCCTGGGAGACCCAGTACTTC.

This clone was found once. The V call is TRBV7-3, the J call TRBJ2-6; D perhaps matches TRBD1 (5 bases). The CDR3 sequence is 18 residues long. Germline CDR1 is SGHTA and CDR2 is FQGTGA. V lost 5 bases and J 3 bases, leaving 20 bases between the germline ends. The CDR3 region is CASSAGPWTIFGANVLTF. CDR3 sequence (DNA): TGTGCCAGCAGCGCCGGACCATGGACAATTTTTGGGGCCAACGTCCTGACTTTC.

The chain links TRBV13 to TRBJ1-2; weak D call: TRBD1 (6 bases). Germline CDR1 PRHDT, CDR2 FYEKMQ (reference sequence). Trimming took off 5 bases at V and 4 bases at J, with 17 bases between the two ends. The length of the CDR3 is 15 residues. CDR3 sequence: CASSPTQGYGYGYTF. In DNA form, the CDR3 reads TGTGCCAGCAGCCCGACACAGGGCTACGGCTATGGCTACACCTTC.

This chain's CDR3 is CASSLEGQGGQPQHF. CDR3 DNA sequence: TGCGCCAGCAGCTTGGAGGGACAGGGCGGTCAGCCCCAGCATTTT. V gene TRBV5-1 combines with J gene TRBJ1-5; 9 bases fit TRBD1. V shed 0 bases, J shed 6 bases, and the junction held 4 bases outside the gene matches. The CDR3 extends over 15 amino acids. Germline V CDR1 and CDR2: SGHRS, YFSETQ.

The V gene is TRBV28, the J gene TRBJ1-2, with TRBD1 identical over 9 bases. The CDR3 length is 15 residues. The V and J ends lost 5 bases and 5 bases, in that order; junction bases with no gene match: 9. The germline CDR1 and CDR2 sequences are MDHEN and SYDVKM. The CDR3 reads CASSEQGAGRYGYTF. CDR3 in DNA: TGTGCCAGCAGTGAACAGGGGGCCGGGAGGTATGGCTACACCTTC.

This clone was recorded a few times. This chain joins TRBV5-1 and TRBJ2-7; D remains ambiguous. The V end was cut by 4 bases, the J end by 0 bases, with 8 bases between. Per the germline V gene, CDR1 is SGHRS and CDR2 is YFSETQ. The CDR3 spans 13 residues. The CDR3 bases are TGCGCCAGCAGCGAAGGTCCCTCCTACGAGCAGTACTTC. This encodes CASSEGPSYEQYF.

The rearrangement links TRBV6-5 to TRBJ2-3; D assignment may be TRBD1 or TRBD2 (5 bases each). The V gene lost 6 bases and the J gene lost 6 bases, with 10 bases spanning the gap. Germline assignment: CDR1 MNHEY and CDR2 SVGAGI. The CDR3 runs to 12 residues. CDR3 protein: CASSPGRDTQYF. The CDR3 DNA reads TGTGCCAGCAGCCCGGGACGGGATACGCAGTATTTT.

The chain links TRBV9 to TRBJ2-3; 11 bases are shared with TRBD2. CDR1 is SGDLS, CDR2 YYNGEE, per germline. With V trimmed by 6 bases and J by 4 bases, 10 bases remained unmatched. This CDR3 region has 16 residues. The CDR3 spells CASTGSPGLAADTQYF. CDR3 nucleotides: TGTGCCAGCACCGGGAGCCCGGGACTAGCGGCAGATACGCAGTATTTT.

The V and J genes are TRBV7-8 and TRBJ1-2; maybe TRBD1 (6 bases). V was pared by 2 bases and J by 3 bases, with 10 bases between. The germline V gene encodes CDR1 SGHVS and CDR2 FQNEAQ. This CDR3 has 14 residues. This chain's CDR3 is CASSLQGLDYGYTF. The DNA for the CDR3 is TGTGCCAGCAGCTTACAGGGGTTAGACTATGGCTACACCTTC.

The chain recombines TRBV9 with TRBJ2-1; unclear D gene. V lost 0 bases and J 10 bases, leaving 8 bases between the germline ends. There are 12 residues in the CDR3. CDR1 is SGDLS, CDR2 YYNGEE, per germline. The CDR3 loop is CASSVGMGEQFF. As DNA, the CDR3 is TGTGCCAGCAGCGTAGGGATGGGCGAGCAGTTCTTC.

This sequence joins TRBV5-4 and TRBJ2-7, with a tentative D call TRBD1 (5 bases). The CDR3 sequence is 13 residues long. CDR1 SGHNT and CDR2 YYREEE come from the germline V gene (reference sequence). V was trimmed by 3 bases and J by 5 bases, leaving 12 bases between them. DNA of the CDR3: TGTGCCAGCAGCTGGCAGGGATCCGACGAGCAGTACTTC. Amino acids: CASSWQGSDEQYF.

The CDR3 nucleotides are TGTGCCAGCAGACCGGGGACTACCACCACTGAAGCTTTCTTT. Translated, it gives CASRPGTTTTEAFF. The chain joins TRBV27 to TRBJ1-1; D perhaps matches TRBD1 (5 bases). The germline V and J ends were trimmed by 6 bases and 4 bases, with 15 bases remaining between them. CDR3 length equals 14 residues. Per germline, CDR1 MNHEY and CDR2 SMNVEV (reference sequence).